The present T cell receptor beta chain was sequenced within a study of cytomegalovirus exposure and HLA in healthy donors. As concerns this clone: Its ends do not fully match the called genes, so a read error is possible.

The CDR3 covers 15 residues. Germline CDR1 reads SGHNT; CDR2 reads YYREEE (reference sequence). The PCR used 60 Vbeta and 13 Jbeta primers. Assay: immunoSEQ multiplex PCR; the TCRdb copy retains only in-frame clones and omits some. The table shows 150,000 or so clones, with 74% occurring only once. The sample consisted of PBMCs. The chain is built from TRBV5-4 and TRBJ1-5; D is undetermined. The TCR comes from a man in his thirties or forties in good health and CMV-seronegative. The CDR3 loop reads CASSLEPGGNQPQHF. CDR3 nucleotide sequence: TGTGCCAGCAGTTTGGAGCCGGGAGGCAATCAGCCCCAGCATTTT.